Each of the 23 T cell receptor beta chains below was sequenced from the same sample in a study of T-cell memory formation after mild COVID-19. TCRdb independently ran MiXCR on the 5' RACE reads; one entry per CDR3 protein. The repertoire consists of about 340,000 distinct CDR3 sequences, with about a sixth occurring once and the leading ten covering 20% to 25%. The sequencing sample was made of PBMCs or a T cell subset sorted from them (not recorded which). These receptors were obtained from a man between 18 and 35 years old who had mild COVID-19 (a few samples of this study predate the infection). Cell type and time point are not known.

This chain's CDR3 is CASTLGGSEQYV. CDR3 bases: TGTGCCAGCACACTTGGGGGCTCCGAGCAGTACGTC. The rearrangement links TRBV7-3 to TRBJ2-7, with TRBD1 as a possible D gene (6 bases). CDR3 length: 12 residues. Germline CDR1 and CDR2: SGHTA and FQGTGA. The V and J ends lost 7 bases and 6 bases respectively, with 13 bases between them.

This clonotype was seen a few times. The rearrangement uses TRBV5-4 and TRBJ2-5; D possibly corresponds to TRBD2 (7 bases). The CDR3 extends over 15 amino acids. V was shortened by 7 bases and J by 1 base, with 17 bases between the two germline ends. The germline gives CDR1 SGHNT, CDR2 YYREEE (reference sequence). The CDR3 sequence: CASSPKRGGQETQYF. In DNA form, the CDR3 reads TGTGCCAGCTCTCCTAAAAGGGGGGGCCAAGAGACCCAGTACTTC.

The chain couples TRBV20-1 to TRBJ1-2; D might be TRBD1 (6 bases). The CDR3 totals 13 residues. Trimming left V 2 bases short and J 5 bases short, with 12 bases between. Germline loops: CDR1 DFQATT, CDR2 SNEGSKA (reference sequence). As DNA, the CDR3 is TGCAGTGCTAGATACAGGGTGTTATATGGCTACACCTTC. Translating it yields CSARYRVLYGYTF.

This clonotype was seen ten or more times. The chain uses TRBV3-1 and TRBJ1-2; D unclear. With 5 bases removed from V and 8 bases from J, the gap between germline ends came to 15 bases. The CDR3 totals 13 residues. In germline, CDR1 is LGHDT, CDR2 YNNKEL (reference sequence). CDR3 nucleotide sequence: TGTGCCAGCAGCTACACGGCGTTTGAGGGCTACACCTTC. This translates into CASSYTAFEGYTF.

The table lists this clonotype with a few counts. The chain is built from TRBV5-6 and TRBJ1-5; 9 positions match TRBD1. J was trimmed by 2 bases and V by 3 bases; bases with no gene match: 6. CDR3 length equals 16 residues. CDR1 and CDR2 from the germline V gene are SGHDT and YYEEEE. For the CDR3, the DNA is TGTGCCAGCAGCTCCGTTACAGGGGGCGGCAATCAGCCCCAGCATTTT. Its translation: CASSSVTGGGNQPQHF.

This sequence joins TRBV2 and TRBJ1-4; a possible D gene is TRBD1 (6 bases). Germline V gene sequence: CDR1 SNHLY, CDR2 FYNNEI. The CDR3 is made up of 15 amino acids. Trimming took 4 bases from V and 3 from J, leaving 12 bases between them. As DNA, the CDR3 is TGTGCCAGCAGTGTACGGGGGGCGCCTAATGAAAAACTGTTTTTT. Translation: CASSVRGAPNEKLFF. Using reference TRBV2 and TRBJ1-4 for the parts outside the CDR3, the full variable domain is EPEVTQTPSHQVTQMGQEVILRCVPISNHLYFYWYRQILGQKVEFLVSFYNNEISEKSEIFDDQFSVERPDGSNFTLKIRSTKLEDSAMYFCASSVRGAPNEKLFFGSGTQLSVL.

This clonotype was seen only a few times. This chain links TRBV5-6 with TRBJ2-6; D is possibly TRBD1 (5 bases). V lost 0 bases and J lost 1, with 11 bases in between. This CDR3 comprises 17 residues. Germline CDR1 and CDR2: SGHDT and YYEEEE. CDR3 sequence: CASSLAGAGSGANVLTF. CDR3 bases: TGTGCCAGCAGCTTGGCAGGTGCAGGGTCTGGGGCCAACGTCCTGACTTTC.

This clonotype was detected a few times. This chain joins TRBV7-3 and TRBJ2-6; 10 bases map to TRBD1. CDR1 and CDR2 (germline): SGHTA, FQGTGA. V shed 5 bases and J 2 bases; nucleotides not matched to a gene: 3. The CDR3 is 16 amino acids. CDR3 in DNA: TGTGCCAGCAGCAGACAGGGGGCCGCTGGGGCCAACGTCCTGACTTTC. It specifies CASSRQGAAGANVLTF.

This clonotype has just a few counts. The chain links TRBV2 to TRBJ2-7; 8 bases align to TRBD1. The CDR3 loop spans 12 amino acids. Germline CDR1 reads SNHLY; CDR2 reads FYNNEI. Germline trimming cut 6 bases from V and 6 bases from J; bases unmatched to any gene: 4. This CDR3 reads CASRETGGEQYF. In DNA, the CDR3 is TGTGCCAGCAGGGAAACAGGGGGCGAGCAGTACTTC. The full variable domain, in which reference TRBV2 and TRBJ2-7 provide the parts outside the CDR3, is EPEVTQTPSHQVTQMGQEVILRCVPISNHLYFYWYRQILGQKVEFLVSFYNNEISEKSEIFDDQFSVERPDGSNFTLKIRSTKLEDSAMYFCASRETGGEQYFGPGTRLTVT.

The chain uses TRBV6-2 or TRBV6-3 and TRBJ2-1; 11 bases are a match to TRBD2. Trimming cost V 2 bases and J 7 bases; bases outside gene matches: 4. The CDR3 is 15 amino acids. Germline V gene sequence: CDR1 MNHEY, CDR2 SVGEGT. The CDR3 sequence: CASSYASGGHNEQFF. CDR3 nucleotide sequence: TGTGCCAGCAGTTACGCTAGCGGGGGGCATAATGAGCAGTTCTTC.

Many counts were recorded for this clonotype. The chain employs TRBV5-1 and TRBJ2-5, with 8 bases lining up with TRBD2. The CDR3 length is 15 residues. CDR1 is SGHRS, CDR2 YFSETQ, per germline. Trimming at V came to 7 bases and at J to 6 bases, leaving 14 bases not matched to a gene. The CDR3: CASATTGGAFQTQYF. Written as DNA, the CDR3 is TGCGCCAGCGCCACGACCGGGGGGGCTTTTCAGACCCAGTACTTC.

The CDR3 loop reads CASSQGTGRTQYF. The CDR3 nucleotides read TGTGCCAGCAGCCAAGGAACGGGACGCACGCAGTATTTT. The chain is built from TRBV3-1 and TRBJ2-3; possibly TRBD1 or TRBD2 for D (5 bases each). The V gene's germline CDR1 is LGHDT and CDR2 YNNKEL (reference sequence). The CDR3 totals 13 residues. Trimming left V 1 base short and J 9 bases short, with 11 bases between.

The chain couples TRBV7-2 to TRBJ2-3; D is undetermined. Trimming took 2 bases from V and 7 from J, leaving 10 bases between them. This CDR3 has 13 amino acids. CDR1 and CDR2 from the germline V gene are SGHTA and FQGNSA. The CDR3 loop is CASSLWGTNTQYF. The CDR3 DNA reads as TGTGCCAGCAGCTTATGGGGAACTAATACGCAGTATTTT.

This clonotype came up a few times. The chain carries TRBV4-3 and TRBJ1-1; TRBD1 matches at 7 bases. This CDR3 contains 15 residues. Germline V gives CDR1 LGHNA, CDR2 YSLEER. The J segment lost 1 base and the V segment lost 2 bases, leaving 4 bases of the junction unmatched. CDR3 sequence (DNA): TGCGCCAGCAGCCAAACCGGGACAGCGAACACTGAAGCTTTCTTT. It codes for CASSQTGTANTEAFF.

V and J are TRBV6-5 and TRBJ2-1, with D uncertain. Germline CDR1 MNHEY, CDR2 SVGAGI. Trimming left V 6 bases short and J 6 bases short, with 12 bases between. The CDR3 consists of 13 residues. The CDR3 sequence: CASSHLITNEQFF. CDR3 nucleotides: TGTGCCAGCAGCCACCTGATTACCAATGAGCAGTTCTTC.

This clonotype was picked up many times. The chain is built from TRBV6-1 and TRBJ1-1; 8 nucleotides align to TRBD1. This CDR3 has 14 amino acids. With 5 bases clipped from V and 3 bases from J, the junction kept 5 bases outside the gene matches. Germline V CDR1 and CDR2: MNHNS, SASEGT. The CDR3 sequence is CASSLDRADTEAFF. CDR3 DNA sequence: TGTGCCAGCAGTCTGGACAGGGCCGACACTGAAGCTTTCTTT.

This clonotype showed up just a few times. The chain employs TRBV7-9 and TRBJ1-5, with a weak D call TRBD1 (5 bases). Germline V gives CDR1 SEHNR, CDR2 FQNEAQ (reference sequence). This CDR3 spans 15 amino acids. Trimming cost V 5 bases and J 7 bases, with 18 bases left between them. CDR3 in amino acids: CASSTSRQGEQPQHF. The CDR3 coding sequence is TGTGCCAGCAGCACTAGTCGGCAGGGCGAGCAGCCCCAGCATTTT.

The chain links TRBV6-1 to TRBJ1-2, with D maybe TRBD1 (6 bases). The ends were cut back, 7 bases at V and 0 bases at J, with 15 bases in the middle. This CDR3 is 15 amino acids long. Germline assignment: CDR1 MNHNS and CDR2 SASEGT. CDR3 coding DNA: TGTGCCAGCACCTTAGACAGGCATCCTAACTATGGCTACACCTTC. It specifies CASTLDRHPNYGYTF.

This clonotype has only a few counts. This sequence joins TRBV14 and TRBJ2-2; a possible D gene is TRBD2 (5 bases). Germline loops: CDR1 SGHDN, CDR2 FVKESK. V was cut by 2 bases and J by 7 bases, with 8 bases left in between. The CDR3 is 13 amino acids. The CDR3 DNA sequence: TGTGCCAGCAGCCAAACGGGGTTCGGGGAGCTGTTTTTT. Protein product: CASSQTGFGELFF.

The rearrangement uses TRBV12-3 or TRBV12-4 and TRBJ1-6; the D is unclear. Trimming pared 1 base from V and 7 bases from J, leaving 5 bases between. CDR3 size: 13 residues. This CDR3 is CASSLVANSPLHF. CDR3 nucleotide sequence: TGTGCCAGCAGTTTAGTAGCGAATTCACCCCTCCACTTT.

The rearrangement joins TRBV6-2 or TRBV6-3 to TRBJ1-1; D remains ambiguous. The V end lost 7 bases, the J end lost 0 bases, and 21 bases lay between the germline ends. The CDR3 has 17 residues. CDR1 MNHEY and CDR2 SVGEGT come from the germline V gene. CDR3 nucleotides: TGTGCCAGCACCAAACGGCCCGGGGATCTGATGAACACTGAAGCTTTCTTT. Its protein product is CASTKRPGDLMNTEAFF.

CDR3 protein: CASRWDPTEAFF. In nucleotides, the CDR3 is TGTGCCAGCAGGTGGGACCCCACTGAAGCTTTCTTT. The rearrangement uses TRBV12-3 or TRBV12-4 and TRBJ1-1; weak D call: TRBD1 (5 bases). The CDR3 sequence is 12 residues long. V was cut by 6 bases and J by 4 bases, with 9 bases left in between.

This clonotype was observed at least ten times. The V and J genes are TRBV5-1 and TRBJ2-3; the match to TRBD2 covers 8 bases. Losses at the gene ends were 2 bases for V and 0 bases for J; bases not matched to a gene: 2. This CDR3 region has 15 residues. The germline CDR1 and CDR2 sequences are SGHRS and YFSETQ. This CDR3 reads CASSFLAGSTDTQYF. CDR3 bases: TGCGCCAGCAGCTTCTTAGCGGGGAGCACAGATACGCAGTATTTT.